These 20 T cell receptor beta chains were sequenced from one sample in a study of OX40 agonist ivuxolimab in advanced cancers. This table comes from immunoSEQ multiplex PCR, and its TCRdb copy is limited to in-frame clones, with some not included. Of around 60,000 clones in the sample, approximately 80% were seen once. This sample comprised CD4+ or CD8+ T cells sorted from blood, obtained in a trial of the OX40 agonist ivuxolimab. These TCRs come from an adult with an advanced solid tumor such as melanoma, head and neck, liver or kidney cancer.

The DNA of the CDR3 is TGTGCCAGCAGCTTAGCTCTACTAGCGGGGGGTTCGTATTTT. This translates into CASSLALLAGGSYF. The rearrangement links TRBV7-2 to TRBJ2-3; TRBD2 matches 12 bases. Germline assignment: CDR1 SGHTA and CDR2 FQGNSA. J was trimmed by 14 bases and V by 0 bases; bases with no gene match: 6. The CDR3 is 14 residues long.

CDR3 amino acids: CASSQGRKTGELFF. In DNA, the CDR3 is TGCGCCAGCAGCCAGGGGAGAAAGACCGGGGAGCTGTTTTTT. The chain joins TRBV10-1 to TRBJ2-2; the D gene is possibly TRBD1 (6 bases). The length of the CDR3 is 14 residues. Germline values: CDR1 WNHNN, CDR2 SYGVQD (reference sequence). Trimming took 6 bases from V and 5 from J, leaving 13 bases between them.

The V gene is TRBV30, the J gene TRBJ1-2; D is unresolved. The CDR3 spans 12 residues. The germline V and J ends were trimmed by 2 bases and 3 bases, with 7 bases remaining between them. The V gene's germline CDR1 is GTSNPN and CDR2 SVGIG (reference sequence). Here the CDR3 DNA reads TGTGCCTGGAGTTTACTGGACTATGGCTACACCTTC. This encodes CAWSLLDYGYTF.

The rearrangement uses TRBV19 and TRBJ1-2; D remains ambiguous. Germline lookup yields CDR1 LNHDA and CDR2 SQIVND (reference sequence). The germline V and J ends were trimmed by 5 bases and 0 bases, with 13 bases remaining between them. CDR3 size: 15 residues. The chain's CDR3 is CASSHRARANYGYTF. Here the CDR3 DNA reads TGTGCCAGTAGTCACAGAGCGCGAGCTAACTATGGCTACACCTTC. The entire variable domain, with the rest obtained from reference TRBV19 and TRBJ1-2, is as follows: DGGITQSPKYLFRKEGQNVTLSCEQNLNHDAMYWYRQDPGQGLRLIYYSQIVNDFQKGDIAEGYSVSREKKESFPLTVTSAQKNPTAFYLCASSHRARANYGYTFGSGTRLTVV.

This chain joins TRBV2 and TRBJ2-5; perhaps TRBD2 as D (7 bases). The CDR3 contains 15 residues. V was cut by 3 bases and J by 1 base, with 12 bases left in between. Germline V lookup: CDR1 SNHLY, CDR2 FYNNEI. Written as DNA, the CDR3 is TGTGCCAGCAGTGATGGGGGGGCTTTCCAAGAGACCCAGTACTTC. Translating it yields CASSDGGAFQETQYF.

The chain joins TRBV9 to TRBJ2-7, with D unclear. Trimming shortened V by 0 bases and J by 7 bases, and 11 bases separated the two germline ends. This CDR3 comprises 13 residues. CDR1 is SGDLS and CDR2 is YYNGEE in the germline V gene. Written as DNA, the CDR3 is TGTGCCAGCAGCGTAGGGCCCGTCTCAGAGCAGTACTTC. This sequence encodes CASSVGPVSEQYF.

The chain uses TRBV6-6 and TRBJ2-7; possible D gene TRBD2, 5 bases. This CDR3 contains 14 residues. From germline, CDR1 is MNHNY and CDR2 SVGAGI (reference sequence). Between the trimmed V and J ends, which lost 4 bases and 3 bases, there was a span of 13 bases. The DNA of the CDR3 is TGTGCCAGCAGTTTAACACCGGGATTCTACGAGCAGTACTTC. Protein sequence: CASSLTPGFYEQYF.

V gene TRBV2 combines with J gene TRBJ1-4; D perhaps matches TRBD1 (5 bases). The CDR3 runs 13 residues. V was pared by 7 bases and J by 10 bases, with 16 bases between. CDR1 is SNHLY and CDR2 is FYNNEI in the germline V gene. In DNA form, the CDR3 reads TGTGCCAGCAATCCCCGAGGGGTCGGAAAACTGTTTTTT. Its translation: CASNPRGVGKLFF.

V gene TRBV6-5 combines with J gene TRBJ1-2, with TRBD1 identical over 10 bases. The CDR3 spans 13 residues. Per the germline V gene, CDR1 is MNHEY and CDR2 is SVGAGI. J gave up 8 bases and V 6 bases, and 6 bases lay outside the gene matches. The DNA for the CDR3 is TGTGCCAGCAGGAGGGGACAGGGGAGCGGCTACACCTTC. Its translation is CASRRGQGSGYTF.

The sample holds one count of this clone. This chain uses TRBV10-3 with TRBJ2-7; tentative D call: TRBD2 (5 bases). Matching the DNA end better, TRBJ2-1 makes the J call doubtful. This CDR3 is 16 amino acids long. In germline, CDR1 is ENHRY, CDR2 SYGVKD. CDR3 amino acids: CAISESEFLRENEQFF. CDR3 in DNA: TGTGCCATCAGTGAGTCGGAGTTCCTTAGGGAGAATGAGCAGTTCTTC.

The chain couples TRBV30 to TRBJ1-6; 9 bases are shared with TRBD1. Germline CDR1 is GTSNPN and CDR2 is SVGIG (reference sequence). V was pared by 2 bases and J by 11 bases, with 10 bases of the junction left unmatched. This CDR3 has 15 residues. CDR3 in amino acids: CAWSTLGQGMTPLHF. The CDR3 DNA follows: TGTGCCTGGAGTACCCTAGGACAGGGGATGACACCCCTCCACTTT.

The gene calls are TRBV25-1 and TRBJ2-1; D is ambiguous. The V and J ends lost 8 bases and 7 bases respectively, with 15 bases between them. This CDR3 contains 13 residues. The germline V gene encodes CDR1 MGHDK and CDR2 SYGVNS. This chain's CDR3 is CASGKAFTNEQFF. CDR3 sequence (DNA): TGTGCCAGCGGGAAGGCTTTTACGAATGAGCAGTTCTTC.

The V gene is TRBV7-2, the J gene TRBJ2-1; TRBD1 is a possible D gene (5 bases). Germline V gene data show CDR1 as SGHTA and CDR2 as FQGNSA. V was trimmed by 1 base and J by 6 bases, leaving 10 bases between them. The CDR3 loop spans 14 amino acids. The CDR3 reads CASSLVLGRNEQFF. Here the CDR3 DNA reads TGTGCCAGCAGCTTAGTTCTGGGGCGCAATGAGCAGTTCTTC.

V gene TRBV6-5 combines with J gene TRBJ1-1; D gene unclear. V lost 7 bases, J lost 1 base, and 10 bases lay in between. The length of the CDR3 is 13 residues. The germline V gene encodes CDR1 MNHEY and CDR2 SVGAGI. The CDR3 region has the DNA TGTGCCAGCACCTTGGGCAGGAACACTGAAGCTTTCTTT. This translates into CASTLGRNTEAFF.

The chain joins TRBV5-6 to TRBJ2-6, with 9 bases aligning to TRBD1. The CDR3 sequence is 18 residues long. CDR1 SGHDT and CDR2 YYEEEE come from the germline V gene. V was clipped by 3 bases and J by 1 base; unmatched bases: 8. This CDR3 reads CASSSRDRVTSGANVLTF. The CDR3 DNA sequence: TGTGCCAGCAGCTCCCGGGACAGGGTAACTTCTGGGGCCAACGTCCTGACTTTC.

Details on this clone: At one end, the junction sequence differs from germline, possibly due to a read error. The chain combines TRBV7-7 with TRBJ2-2; no definite D call. Looked up from germline, CDR1 is SSHAT and CDR2 is FNYEAQ (reference sequence). CDR3 length: 14 residues. The CDR3: CASSFRPNTGELFF. CDR3 nucleotides: TGTGCTAGCAGCTTTCGTCCGAACACCGGGGAGCTGTTTTTT.

The V call is TRBV5-1, the J call TRBJ2-4; TRBD1 aligns across 8 bases. V dropped 0 bases and J dropped 8; count of bases not matched to a gene: 4. There are 14 residues in the CDR3. The germline gives CDR1 SGHRS, CDR2 YFSETQ. DNA for the CDR3: TGCGCCAGCAGCTTGGGGGACAGGAGCCACATTCAGTACTTC. This gives the protein CASSLGDRSHIQYF.

This chain connects TRBV7-2 to TRBJ2-5; D gene uncertain. The CDR3 has 14 residues. Trimming stripped 1 base from V and 2 bases from J, with 8 bases between. Germline lookup yields CDR1 SGHTA and CDR2 FQGNSA. DNA for the CDR3: TGTGCCAGCAGCTTAGACCCAGGACAAGAGACCCAGTACTTC. Amino acids: CASSLDPGQETQYF.

The J gene is TRBJ1-6, the V gene TRBV4-1; 10 bases are shared with TRBD1. Looked up from germline, CDR1 is MGHRA and CDR2 is YSYEKL. V was pared by 0 bases and J by 7 bases, with 3 bases of the junction left unmatched. The CDR3 has 16 amino acids. CDR3 amino acids: CASSQEPDRGNSPLHF. CDR3 nucleotides: TGCGCCAGCAGCCAAGAGCCGGACAGGGGGAATTCACCCCTCCACTTT.

The rearrangement links TRBV10-3 to TRBJ2-5; the D gene is possibly TRBD2 (6 bases). Trimming stripped 4 bases from V and 5 bases from J, with 17 bases between. CDR1 and CDR2 from the germline V gene are ENHRY and SYGVKD. This CDR3 region has 15 residues. In DNA, the CDR3 is TGTGCCATCAGTGGCCATAGCGGTTCCGGTGAGACCCAGTACTTC. Its translation: CAISGHSGSGETQYF.